This T cell receptor beta chain stems from a study of blood T cell repertoires in COVID-19. Overall study context: The United States, Italy and Spain provided the acute and convalescent COVID-19 samples. PBMCs, B-cell-depleted T cells, or T cells provided the cDNA or gDNA that made up the material.

Authors' data handling: Reference gene primer amplification in the assay estimated nucleated cell counts. Repertoires were generated with immunoSEQ multiplex PCR, while TCRdb's copy carries only in-frame clones and drops some. That table furnishes V, J and clone size, whereas the DNA furnished D and trimming. In the table there are approximately 150,000 clones, 80% to 90% of which are singletons. Sequencing was done on a sample of peripheral blood. The clonotype was recovered from a human donor in a cohort sampled during active COVID-19.

This chain's CDR3 is CASSFPVRDSNQPQHF. The DNA of the CDR3 is TGTGCCAGTAGTTTCCCTGTCCGGGACTCGAATCAGCCCCAGCATTTT. This rearrangement joins TRBV19 to TRBJ1-5, with D possibly TRBD1 on 5 matching bases. The CDR3 is 16 residues long. CDR1 and CDR2 from the germline V gene are LNHDA and SQIVND (reference sequence). V shed 5 bases and J shed 4 bases, with 18 bases lying between them.